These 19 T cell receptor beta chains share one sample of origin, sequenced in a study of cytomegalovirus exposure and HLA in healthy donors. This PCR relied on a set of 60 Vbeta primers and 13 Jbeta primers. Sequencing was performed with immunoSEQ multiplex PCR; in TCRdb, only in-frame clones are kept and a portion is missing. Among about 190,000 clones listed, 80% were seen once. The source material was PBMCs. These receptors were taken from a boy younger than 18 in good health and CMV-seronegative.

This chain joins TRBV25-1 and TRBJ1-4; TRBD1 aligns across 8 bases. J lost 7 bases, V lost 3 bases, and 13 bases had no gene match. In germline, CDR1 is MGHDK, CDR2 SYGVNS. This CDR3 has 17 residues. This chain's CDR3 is CASSDGTGHGIGEKLFF. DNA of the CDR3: TGTGCCAGCAGTGACGGGACAGGTCATGGTATCGGTGAAAAACTGTTTTTT.

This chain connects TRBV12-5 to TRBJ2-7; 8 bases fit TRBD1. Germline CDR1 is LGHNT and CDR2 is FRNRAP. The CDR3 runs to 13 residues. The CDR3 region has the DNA TGTGTTAGCGCCGGGGACAGGTACTACGAGCAGTACTTC. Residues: CVSAGDRYYEQYF.

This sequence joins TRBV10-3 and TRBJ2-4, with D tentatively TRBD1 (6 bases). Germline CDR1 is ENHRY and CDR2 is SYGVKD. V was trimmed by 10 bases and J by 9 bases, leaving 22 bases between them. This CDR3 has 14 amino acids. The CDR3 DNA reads TGTGCCACCCTGCCAGGGGACCAGCAAACCATTCAGTACTTC. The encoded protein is CATLPGDQQTIQYF.

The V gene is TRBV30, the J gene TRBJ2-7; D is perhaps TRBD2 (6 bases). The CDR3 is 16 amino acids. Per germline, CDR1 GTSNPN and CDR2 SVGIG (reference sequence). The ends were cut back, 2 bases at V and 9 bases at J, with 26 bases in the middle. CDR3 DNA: TGTGCCTGGAGTCCTAAATGGGGGGATAAATGGGGCGGGCAGTACTTC. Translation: CAWSPKWGDKWGGQYF. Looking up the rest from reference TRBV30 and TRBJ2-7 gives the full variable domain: SQTIHQWPATLVQPVGSPLSLECTVEGTSNPNLYWYRQAAGRGLQLLFYSVGIGQISSEVPQNLSASRPQDRQFILSSKKLLLSDSGFYLCAWSPKWGDKWGGQYFGPGTRLTVT.

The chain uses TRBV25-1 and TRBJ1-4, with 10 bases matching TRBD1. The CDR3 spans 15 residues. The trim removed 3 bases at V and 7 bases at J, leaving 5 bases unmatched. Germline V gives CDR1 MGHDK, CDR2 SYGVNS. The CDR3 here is CASSEGTGDSEKLFF. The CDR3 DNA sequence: TGTGCCAGCAGTGAGGGGACAGGGGATAGTGAAAAACTGTTTTTT.

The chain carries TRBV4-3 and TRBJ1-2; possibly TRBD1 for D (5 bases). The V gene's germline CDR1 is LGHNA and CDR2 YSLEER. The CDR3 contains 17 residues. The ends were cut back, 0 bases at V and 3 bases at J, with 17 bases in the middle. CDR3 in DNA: TGCGCCAGCAGCCAAGACCAGGGACTTTTTCTTGACTATGGCTACACCTTC. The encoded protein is CASSQDQGLFLDYGYTF.

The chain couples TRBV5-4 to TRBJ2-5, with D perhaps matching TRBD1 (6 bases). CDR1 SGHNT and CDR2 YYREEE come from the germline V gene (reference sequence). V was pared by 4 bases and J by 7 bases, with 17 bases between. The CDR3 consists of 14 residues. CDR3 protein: CASSPQVRGSTQYF. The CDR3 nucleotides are TGTGCCAGCAGCCCCCAGGTGAGGGGGTCGACCCAGTACTTC.

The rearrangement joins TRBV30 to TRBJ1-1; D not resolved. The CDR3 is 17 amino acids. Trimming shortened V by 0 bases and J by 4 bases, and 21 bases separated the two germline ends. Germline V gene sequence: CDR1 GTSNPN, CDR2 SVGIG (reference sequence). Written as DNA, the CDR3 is TGTGCCTGGAGTGTAAGGTCCCGGCAGGCCTCCCCCACTGAAGCTTTCTTT. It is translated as CAWSVRSRQASPTEAFF.

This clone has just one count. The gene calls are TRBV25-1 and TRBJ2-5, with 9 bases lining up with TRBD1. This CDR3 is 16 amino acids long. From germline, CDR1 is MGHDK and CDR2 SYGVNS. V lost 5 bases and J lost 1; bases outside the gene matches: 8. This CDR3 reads CASSKPGQGPQETQYF. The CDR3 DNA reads TGTGCCAGCAGTAAACCGGGACAGGGCCCCCAAGAGACCCAGTACTTC.

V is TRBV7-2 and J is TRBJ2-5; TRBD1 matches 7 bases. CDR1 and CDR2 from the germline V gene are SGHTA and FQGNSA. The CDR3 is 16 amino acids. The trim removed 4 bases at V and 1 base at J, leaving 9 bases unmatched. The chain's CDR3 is CASSYRGTAFQETQYF. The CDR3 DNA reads TGTGCCAGCAGCTATAGGGGGACAGCTTTCCAAGAGACCCAGTACTTC.

The CDR3 loop is CASPLNGREEYNEQFF. The CDR3 region has the DNA TGTGCCAGCCCCCTTAACGGGAGGGAAGAGTACAATGAGCAGTTCTTC. The chain carries TRBV7-2 and TRBJ2-1; 8 bases are a match to TRBD2. CDR1 SGHTA and CDR2 FQGNSA come from the germline V gene. V dropped 8 bases and J dropped 4; count of bases not matched to a gene: 13. CDR3 length equals 16 residues.

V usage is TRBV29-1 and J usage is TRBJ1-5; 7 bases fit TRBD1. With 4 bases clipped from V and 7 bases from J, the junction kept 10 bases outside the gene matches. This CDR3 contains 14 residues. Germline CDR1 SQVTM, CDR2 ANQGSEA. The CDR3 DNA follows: TGCAGCGTTGGGACAGGAGGCCTAGGGCAGCCCCAGCATTTT. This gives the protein CSVGTGGLGQPQHF.

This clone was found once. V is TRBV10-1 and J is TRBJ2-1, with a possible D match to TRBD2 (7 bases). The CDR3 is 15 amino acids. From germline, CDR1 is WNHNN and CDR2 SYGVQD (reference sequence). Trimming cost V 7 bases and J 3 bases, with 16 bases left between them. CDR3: CASISRGGHYNEQFF. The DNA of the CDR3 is TGCGCCAGCATTTCTCGCGGGGGACACTACAATGAGCAGTTCTTC.

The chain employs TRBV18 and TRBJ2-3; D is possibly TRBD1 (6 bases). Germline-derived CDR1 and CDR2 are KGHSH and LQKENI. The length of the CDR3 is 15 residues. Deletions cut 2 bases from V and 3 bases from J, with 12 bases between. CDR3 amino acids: CASSPRTGLTDTQYF. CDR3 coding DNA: TGTGCCAGCTCACCAAGAACAGGGTTAACAGATACGCAGTATTTT.

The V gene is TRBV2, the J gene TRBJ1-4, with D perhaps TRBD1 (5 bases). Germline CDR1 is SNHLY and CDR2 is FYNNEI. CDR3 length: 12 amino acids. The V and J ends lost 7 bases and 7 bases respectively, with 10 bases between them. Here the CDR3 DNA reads TGTGCCAGCAAGGAGACAGCTGAAAAACTGTTTTTT. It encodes CASKETAEKLFF.

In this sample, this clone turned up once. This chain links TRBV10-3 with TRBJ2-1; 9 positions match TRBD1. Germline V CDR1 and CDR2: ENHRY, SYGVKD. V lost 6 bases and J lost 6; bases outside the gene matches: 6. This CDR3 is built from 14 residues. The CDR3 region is CAIRETGGGNEQFF. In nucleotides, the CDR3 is TGTGCCATCAGGGAGACAGGGGGGGGCAATGAGCAGTTCTTC.

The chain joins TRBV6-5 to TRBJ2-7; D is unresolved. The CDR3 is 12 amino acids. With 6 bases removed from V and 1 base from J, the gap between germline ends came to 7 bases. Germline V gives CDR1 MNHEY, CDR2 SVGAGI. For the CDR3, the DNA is TGTGCCAGCAGCCTAAATTCCTACGAGCAGTACTTC. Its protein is CASSLNSYEQYF.

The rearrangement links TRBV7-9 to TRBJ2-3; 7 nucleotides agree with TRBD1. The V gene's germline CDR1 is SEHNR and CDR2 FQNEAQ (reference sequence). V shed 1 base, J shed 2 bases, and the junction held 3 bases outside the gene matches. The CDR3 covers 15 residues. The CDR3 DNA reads TGTGCCAGCAGCTTAGGGGACAGAGTCACAGATACGCAGTATTTT. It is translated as CASSLGDRVTDTQYF.

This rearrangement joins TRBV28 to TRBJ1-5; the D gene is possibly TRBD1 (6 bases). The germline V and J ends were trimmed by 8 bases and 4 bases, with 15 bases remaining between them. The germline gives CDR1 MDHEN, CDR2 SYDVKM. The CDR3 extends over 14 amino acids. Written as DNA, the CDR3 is TGTGCCAGCGCAACAGGGTTTGGGAATCAGCCCCAGCATTTT. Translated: CASATGFGNQPQHF.